Many counts were recorded for the clone carrying this T cell receptor (beta chain). What it binds is unknown. The source of the sample is a study of CD8+CD57+ T cells in acquired aplastic anemia. Template material for TCR beta VDJ and CDR3 profiling consisted of genomic DNA. In TCRdb, the reads were re-called with MiXCR into one record per CDR3 protein. This table has 180,000 or so distinct CDR3 sequences, 63% appearing once. Sequencing involved patients with CD8+CD57+ cell expansion previously shown by flow cytometry. Germline CDR1 reads SGHTA; CDR2 reads FQGNSA. There are 15 residues in the CDR3. Trimming left V 6 bases short and J 0 bases short, with 12 bases between. Findings and limits, study-wide: About 27 shared CD8+ CDR3s appeared highly expressed within patients' immunodominant clones.

The chain couples TRBV7-2 to TRBJ1-5; D not certain. The receptor's source is a human donor with aplastic anemia. The material sequenced was sorted CD4+, CD8+, or CD8+CD57+ T cells (not recorded which) from PBMCs. The CDR3 protein is CASSSEEDSNQPQHF. In nucleotides, the CDR3 is TGTGCCAGCAGTTCCGAGGAGGATAGCAATCAGCCCCAGCATTTT.